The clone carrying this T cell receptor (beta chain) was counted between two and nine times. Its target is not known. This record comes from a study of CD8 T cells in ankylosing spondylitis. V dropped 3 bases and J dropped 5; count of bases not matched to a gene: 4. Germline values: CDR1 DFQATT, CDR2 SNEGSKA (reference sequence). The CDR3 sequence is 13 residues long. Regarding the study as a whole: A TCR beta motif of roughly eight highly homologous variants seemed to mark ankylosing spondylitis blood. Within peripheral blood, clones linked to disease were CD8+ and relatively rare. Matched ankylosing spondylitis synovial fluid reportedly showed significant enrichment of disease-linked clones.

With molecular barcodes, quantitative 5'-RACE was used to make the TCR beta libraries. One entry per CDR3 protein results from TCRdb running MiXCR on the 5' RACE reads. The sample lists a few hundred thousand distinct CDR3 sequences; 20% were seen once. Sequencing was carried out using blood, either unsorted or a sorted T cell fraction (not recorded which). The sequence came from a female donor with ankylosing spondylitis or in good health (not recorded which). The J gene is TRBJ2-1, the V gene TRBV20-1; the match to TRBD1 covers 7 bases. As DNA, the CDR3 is TGCAGTGCTAGGTGGCAGGGGGACAATGAGCAGTTCTTC. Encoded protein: CSARWQGDNEQFF.